The rows below give T cell receptor beta chains drawn from one sample of a study of blood T cell repertoires in COVID-19. Profiling relied on immunoSEQ multiplex PCR, and the TCRdb table lists in-frame clones only, not all of them. The table shows around 200,000 clones, with roughly 80% occurring only once. Input material: peripheral blood. Source of these receptors: a woman at least 80 years old with acute or convalescent COVID-19. CDR3s leave out the opening cysteine and the closing phenylalanine or tryptophan. The D gene is left open where the match is weak. Clone size, where shown, is once, few, many, or a class for clones that have expanded.

V: TRBV6-6
size: NA
D: NA
CDR3: ASSYSIEGDTQY

V: TRBV28
size: NA
D: TRBD1
CDR3: ASSLVGQATSVSLH

V: TRBV5-8
size: few
D: NA
CDR3: ASSYREYTEAF

V: TRBV7-2
size: NA
D: NA
CDR3: ASSFGSGTNQPQH

V: TRBV19
size: NA
D: NA
CDR3: ASSIFEGLSGNTIY

V: TRBV10-3
size: NA
D: TRBD1
CDR3: AITNTGGVYGYT

V: TRBV6-5
size: NA
D: NA
CDR3: ASSYGRDTEAF

V: TRBV28
size: few
D: TRBD2
CDR3: ASKVAGVQETQY

V: TRBV6-5
size: NA
D: NA
CDR3: ASREAGSFYEQY

V: TRBV19
size: few
D: TRBD2
CDR3: ASSGTSGIETQY

V: TRBV19
size: NA
D: NA
CDR3: ASSTPRAYEQY

V: TRBV19
size: NA
D: TRBD2
CDR3: ASTWQRGGPGELF

V: TRBV4-1
size: few
D: NA
CDR3: ASSLTVDSSGNTIY

V: TRBV10-3
size: NA
D: TRBD1
CDR3: AITPRTGYDEQY

V: TRBV19
size: NA
D: NA
CDR3: ASSMGETI

V: TRBV27
size: NA
D: NA
CDR3: ASSSSTGNYGYT

V: TRBV28
size: NA
D: TRBD1
CDR3: ASNTGTGVGYT

V: TRBV14
size: NA
D: NA
CDR3: ASSQGSRTDTQY

V: TRBV7-2
size: NA
D: TRBD2
CDR3: ASSLQRGNTDTQY

V: TRBV18
size: NA
D: TRBD1
CDR3: ASSPMEQGGSQPQH

V: TRBV5-1
size: NA
D: TRBD1
CDR3: ASSPGTGDEKLF

V: TRBV12-3/TRBV12-4
size: NA
D: NA
CDR3: ASSWQTGNTIY

V: TRBV19
size: NA
D: TRBD2
CDR3: ASSLSAGGGYYEQF

V: TRBV9
size: NA
D: TRBD1
CDR3: ASSETLGRGRTGELF

V: TRBV6-2/TRBV6-3
size: NA
D: NA
CDR3: ASSYAQNLAKNIQY

V: TRBV25-1
size: NA
D: NA
CDR3: ASSYPPQETQY

V: TRBV6-1
size: NA
D: NA
CDR3: ASSEGRSQETQY

V: TRBV6-4
size: NA
D: NA
CDR3: ASSDRVPEQPQH

V: TRBV2
size: NA
D: TRBD1
CDR3: ASSVSGQGEETQY

V: TRBV29-1
size: NA
D: TRBD1
CDR3: SVEAGGGGTEAF

V: TRBV5-1
size: NA
D: NA
CDR3: ASSLDGERTDTQY

V: TRBV7-9
size: NA
D: TRBD1
CDR3: ASSSGTGGPYEQY

V: TRBV19
size: NA
D: NA
CDR3: ASSIGGINRDSQY

V: TRBV5-1
size: NA
D: TRBD2
CDR3: ASSPLAGGVNEQF

V: TRBV7-2
size: NA
D: NA
CDR3: ASSPLGGSTEAF

V: TRBV28
size: once
D: NA
CDR3: ASSPWETYEQY

V: TRBV5-4
size: NA
D: TRBD1
CDR3: ASSFPRGQGPDTQY